The sample holds a few counts of the clone carrying this T cell receptor beta chain. Its matching antigen is unknown. Germline V gene data show CDR1 as PRHDT and CDR2 as FYEKMQ (reference sequence). The CDR3 has 13 residues. Trimming cost V 4 bases and J 2 bases, with 8 bases left between them. The data are from a study of T cells in Graves' hyperthyroidism and ophthalmopathy. Study-wide findings and caveats: Ophthalmopathy was distinguished from stable hyperthyroidism by 13 V-J signatures.

From RNA transcripts, TCR beta CDR3 regions were amplified. The HTBI primer set drove a first-round RT-PCR of the TCR CDR3. TCRdb reanalysed the multiplex PCR reads using MiXCR and keeps one entry per CDR3 protein. The sample consists of over 250,000 distinct CDR3 sequences, about 18% of them appearing once. The TCR was taken from a woman aged 55-70 years with Graves' ophthalmopathy. The source material was blood. The V gene is TRBV13, the J gene TRBJ1-2; D gene uncertain. The CDR3 nucleotides read TGTGCCAGCAGCTCGGGGATGAACTATGGCTACACCTTC. This encodes CASSSGMNYGYTF. Full variable domain (missing parts from reference TRBV13 and TRBJ1-2): AAGVIQSPRHLIKEKRETATLKCYPIPRHDTVYWYQQGPGQDPQFLISFYEKMQSDKGSIPDRFSAQQFSDYHSELNMSSLELGDSALYFCASSSGMNYGYTFGSGTRLTVV.